One and the same sample provided the 26 T cell receptor beta chains below, sequenced in a study of control samples from healthy donors and cancer patients. Clones were read by immunoSEQ multiplex PCR, and TCRdb kept only the in-frame ones, dropping some. Of 150,000 to 180,000 clones listed, 94% are singletons. Sequencing used blood. These receptors were obtained from a man in his forties or fifties in good health.

The DNA of the CDR3 is TGTGCCAGCAGCCAAGTTGGTCGGGGAGCAACTAATGAAAAACTGTTTTTT. This encodes CASSQVGRGATNEKLFF. The rearrangement joins TRBV14 to TRBJ1-4; D unresolved. Per the germline V gene, CDR1 is SGHDN and CDR2 is FVKESK. This CDR3 has 17 residues. The germline V and J ends were trimmed by 1 base and 0 bases, with 12 bases remaining between them.

The genes are TRBV9 and TRBJ2-7; the D gene is possibly TRBD1 (6 bases). The V and J ends lost 4 bases and 1 base respectively, with 15 bases between them. This CDR3 has 15 residues. Germline lookup yields CDR1 SGDLS and CDR2 YYNGEE. CDR3 loop: CASSPTGTGSYEQYF. In nucleotides, the CDR3 is TGTGCCAGCAGCCCCACCGGTACAGGGTCCTACGAGCAGTACTTC.

The chain links TRBV28 to TRBJ2-3; 10 bases are a match to TRBD2. Germline values: CDR1 MDHEN, CDR2 SYDVKM. This CDR3 region has 17 residues. V lost 1 base and J lost 4; bases outside the gene matches: 8. The CDR3 region has the DNA TGTGCCAGCAGTTTATTTCCAGCGGGGGGGCGCTCAGATACGCAGTATTTT. This sequence encodes CASSLFPAGGRSDTQYF.

V usage is TRBV6-6 and J usage is TRBJ1-2, with D tentatively TRBD1 (5 bases). The CDR3 is 14 residues long. Germline CDR1 and CDR2: MNHNY and SVGAGI (reference sequence). V was shortened by 2 bases and J by 7 bases, with 14 bases between the two germline ends. The CDR3 DNA follows: TGTGCCAGCAGTTACGGGCAGGGAGGTTTTGGCTACACCTTC. Amino acid sequence: CASSYGQGGFGYTF.

The CDR3 loop reads CASSLDRTNEKLFF. DNA of the CDR3: TGTGCCAGCAGCTTAGACAGAACCAATGAAAAACTGTTTTTT. This chain links TRBV5-4 with TRBJ1-4; D is possibly TRBD1 (5 bases). V lost 2 bases, J lost 5 bases, and 10 bases lay in between. The CDR3 spans 14 residues. The germline V gene encodes CDR1 SGHNT and CDR2 YYREEE (reference sequence).

V is TRBV24-1 and J is TRBJ2-6; D possibly corresponds to TRBD2 (6 bases). V was clipped by 9 bases and J by 2 bases, with 7 bases between them. Germline CDR1 and CDR2: KGHDR and SFDVKD. The CDR3 loop spans 13 amino acids. The CDR3 region is CATGRPGANVLTF. Written as DNA, the CDR3 is TGTGCCACCGGGAGGCCTGGGGCCAACGTCCTGACTTTC.

The chain uses TRBV5-1 and TRBJ1-2; no definite D call. CDR1 and CDR2 from the germline V gene are SGHRS and YFSETQ. This CDR3 comprises 13 residues. Trimming took 2 bases from V and 1 from J, leaving 6 bases between them. This CDR3 reads CASSFGNNYGYTF. DNA of the CDR3: TGCGCCAGCAGCTTTGGGAATAACTATGGCTACACCTTC.

The chain employs TRBV5-1 and TRBJ2-7; maybe TRBD1 (5 bases). Germline V gene lookup returns CDR1 SGHRS and CDR2 YFSETQ. V lost 4 bases, J lost 0 bases, and 14 bases lay in between. This CDR3 spans 15 amino acids. The CDR3 reads CASSPLGHSSYEQYF. As DNA, the CDR3 is TGCGCCAGCAGCCCCTTAGGACACAGCTCCTACGAGCAGTACTTC. The complete variable domain, with remaining parts taken from reference TRBV5-1 and TRBJ2-7, reads KAGVTQTPRYLIKTRGQQVTLSCSPISGHRSVSWYQQTPGQGLQFLFEYFSETQRNKGNFPGRFSGRQFSNSRSEMNVSTLELGDSALYLCASSPLGHSSYEQYFGPGTRLTVT.

V is TRBV12-3 or TRBV12-4 and J is TRBJ2-5, with D perhaps matching TRBD1 (6 bases). Trimming pared 6 bases from V and 5 bases from J, leaving 10 bases between. This CDR3 has 12 residues. The CDR3 DNA reads TGTGCCAGCAGCAGGGGCGAGGAGACCCAGTACTTC. This codes for CASSRGEETQYF.

J is TRBJ1-5 and V is TRBV4-1; D unclear. CDR1 is MGHRA, CDR2 YSYEKL, per germline. Trimming removed 2 bases at V and 2 bases at J, with 10 bases between. This CDR3 comprises 15 residues. The CDR3 protein is CASSQSGRGNQPQHF. CDR3 sequence (DNA): TGCGCCAGCAGCCAATCTGGACGGGGCAATCAGCCCCAGCATTTT.

The V call is TRBV5-1, the J call TRBJ2-5; no clear D. This CDR3 spans 12 amino acids. Germline CDR1 and CDR2: SGHRS and YFSETQ. V gave up 5 bases and J gave up 5 bases, with 10 bases separating them. The CDR3 DNA is TGCGCCAGCAGTTTTAGCATCGAGACCCAGTACTTC. It translates to CASSFSIETQYF.

The chain combines TRBV27 with TRBJ1-2, with no clear D. In germline, CDR1 is MNHEY, CDR2 SMNVEV (reference sequence). This CDR3 is built from 14 residues. Trimming shortened V by 1 base and J by 4 bases, and 10 bases separated the two germline ends. CDR3 in amino acids: CASSLLGSPYGYTF. CDR3 DNA sequence: TGTGCCAGCAGTTTATTAGGGTCCCCCTATGGCTACACCTTC.

The chain is built from TRBV19 and TRBJ1-1, with 8 bases fitting TRBD1. CDR1 is LNHDA, CDR2 SQIVND, per germline (reference sequence). The CDR3 has 17 residues. After removal of 2 bases from V and 3 bases from J, the junction contained 11 bases not matched to a gene. The CDR3 reads CASSIRPGQTGDTEAFF. The DNA for the CDR3 is TGTGCCAGTAGTATAAGGCCCGGACAGACAGGGGACACTGAAGCTTTCTTT.

This chain connects TRBV6-5 to TRBJ1-6; 8 bases align to TRBD1. Per germline, CDR1 MNHEY and CDR2 SVGAGI. This CDR3 is 13 amino acids long. V lost 6 bases, J lost 10 bases, and 5 bases stayed unmatched. The CDR3 DNA reads TGTGCCAGCAGCAGGGGGCGCGGATCACCCCTCCACTTT. It encodes CASSRGRGSPLHF.

Here the CDR3 reads CSATFATEAFF. CDR3 nucleotide sequence: TGCAGTGCTACCTTTGCCACTGAAGCTTTCTTT. This chain connects TRBV20-1 to TRBJ1-1; D not certain. V was cut by 4 bases and J by 4 bases, with 7 bases left in between. The germline gives CDR1 DFQATT, CDR2 SNEGSKA (reference sequence). This CDR3 region has 11 residues.

The chain couples TRBV6-5 to TRBJ2-3, with D perhaps matching TRBD2 (6 bases). The CDR3 consists of 14 residues. V shed 5 bases and J shed 4 bases, with 13 bases lying between them. The germline gives CDR1 MNHEY, CDR2 SVGAGI. The CDR3 DNA reads as TGTGCCAGCAGTACCCCGGGACTGGCAGATACGCAGTATTTT. Translating gives CASSTPGLADTQYF.

The chain uses TRBV27 and TRBJ2-3; D is possibly TRBD1 or TRBD2 (6 bases each). V was shortened by 6 bases and J by 0 bases, with 13 bases between the two germline ends. The CDR3 runs to 15 residues. Germline V gene lookup returns CDR1 MNHEY and CDR2 SMNVEV (reference sequence). CDR3 sequence: CASSRGTLSTDTQYF. The CDR3 DNA follows: TGTGCCAGCAGCCGCGGGACACTTAGCACAGATACGCAGTATTTT.

The CDR3 region has the DNA TGTGCCAGCAGTTGGGGGGTTTATGGCTACACCTTC. Translation: CASSWGVYGYTF. The genes are TRBV28 and TRBJ1-2; TRBD1 might be the D (5 bases). The germline CDR1 and CDR2 sequences are MDHEN and SYDVKM. V lost 4 bases and J lost 5, with 8 bases in between. This CDR3 region has 12 residues.

V gene TRBV6-4 combines with J gene TRBJ1-6; no clear D. The CDR3 sequence is 13 residues long. Trimming cost V 4 bases and J 9 bases, with 10 bases left between them. Germline CDR1 is MRHNA and CDR2 is SNTAGT. The CDR3 loop is CASSGSRSSPLHF. The CDR3 region has the DNA TGTGCCAGCAGTGGTTCCAGGAGTTCACCCCTCCACTTT.

The chain joins TRBV2 to TRBJ2-3, with 8 bases aligning to TRBD2. V was pared by 5 bases and J by 1 base, with 8 bases of the junction left unmatched. The germline V gene encodes CDR1 SNHLY and CDR2 FYNNEI. CDR3 length equals 16 residues. The CDR3 nucleotides are TGTGCCAGCAGTTGGTCGAGCGGGGGAGGCACAGATACGCAGTATTTT. Translation gives CASSWSSGGGTDTQYF.

The chain uses TRBV7-9 and TRBJ1-3; a possible D gene is TRBD1 (5 bases). The CDR3 consists of 15 residues. CDR1 and CDR2 (germline): SEHNR, FQNEAQ (reference sequence). V lost 5 bases and J 0 bases, leaving 11 bases between the germline ends. This CDR3 is CASSLSGTSGNTIYF. The CDR3 bases are TGTGCCAGCAGCCTATCAGGGACCTCTGGAAACACCATATATTTT.

The V gene is TRBV7-2, the J gene TRBJ2-1; 8 bases line up with TRBD2. The CDR3 extends over 17 amino acids. J lost 5 bases, V lost 5 bases, and 14 bases had no gene match. Looked up from germline, CDR1 is SGHTA and CDR2 is FQGNSA. The chain's CDR3 is CASSRPLAGGPDNEQFF. CDR3 nucleotide sequence: TGTGCCAGCAGCCGCCCCCTCGCGGGGGGCCCAGACAATGAGCAGTTCTTC.

This chain connects TRBV19 to TRBJ1-5; D perhaps matches TRBD1 (6 bases). Germline CDR1 is LNHDA and CDR2 is SQIVND (reference sequence). There are 16 residues in the CDR3. V was trimmed by 6 bases and J by 4 bases, leaving 19 bases between them. The CDR3 loop is CASRLSAQGRNQPQHF. Written as DNA, the CDR3 is TGTGCCAGTAGGCTGTCCGCACAGGGTAGGAATCAGCCCCAGCATTTT.

The V call is TRBV7-3, the J call TRBJ1-2, with TRBD1 matching 9 bases. J was trimmed by 4 bases and V by 6 bases; bases with no gene match: 0. CDR3 length equals 12 residues. The germline V gene has CDR1 SGHTA and CDR2 FQGTGA. This chain's CDR3 is CASRGQGYGYTF. The CDR3 nucleotides are TGTGCCAGCAGGGGACAGGGCTATGGCTACACCTTC. The full variable domain, rest sourced from reference TRBV7-3 and TRBJ1-2, is GAGVSQTPSNKVTEKGKYVELRCDPISGHTALYWYRQSLGQGPEFLIYFQGTGAADDSGLPNDRFFAVRPEGSVSTLKIQRTERGDSAVYLCASRGQGYGYTFGSGTRLTVV.

The chain carries TRBV5-1 and TRBJ1-1; D ambiguous. CDR3 length: 13 residues. Trimming stripped 4 bases from V and 0 bases from J, with 7 bases between. Germline loops: CDR1 SGHRS, CDR2 YFSETQ. CDR3 protein: CASSILMNTEAFF. As DNA, the CDR3 is TGCGCCAGCAGCATTCTGATGAACACTGAAGCTTTCTTT.

The chain joins TRBV2 to TRBJ1-5; perhaps TRBD1 as D (5 bases). Germline values: CDR1 SNHLY, CDR2 FYNNEI. Trimming pared 5 bases from V and 0 bases from J, leaving 11 bases between. CDR3 length equals 15 residues. This chain's CDR3 is CASSTQGLSNQPQHF. DNA for the CDR3: TGTGCCAGCAGTACGCAGGGACTTAGCAATCAGCCCCAGCATTTT.